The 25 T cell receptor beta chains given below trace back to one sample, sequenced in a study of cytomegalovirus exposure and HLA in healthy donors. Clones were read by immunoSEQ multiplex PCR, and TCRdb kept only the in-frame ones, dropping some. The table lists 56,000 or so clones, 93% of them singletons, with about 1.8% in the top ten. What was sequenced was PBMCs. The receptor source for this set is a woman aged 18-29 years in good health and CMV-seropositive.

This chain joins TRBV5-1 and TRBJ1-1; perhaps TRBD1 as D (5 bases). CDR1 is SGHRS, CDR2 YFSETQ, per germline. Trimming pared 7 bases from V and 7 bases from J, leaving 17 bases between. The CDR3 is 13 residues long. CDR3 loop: CASPDVSGGEAFF. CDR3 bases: TGCGCCAGCCCGGACGTAAGCGGGGGTGAAGCTTTCTTT.

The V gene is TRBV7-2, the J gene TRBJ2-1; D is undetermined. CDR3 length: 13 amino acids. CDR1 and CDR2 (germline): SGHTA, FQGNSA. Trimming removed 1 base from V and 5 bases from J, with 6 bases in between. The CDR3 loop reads CASSLGQNNEQFF. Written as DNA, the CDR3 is TGTGCCAGCAGCTTAGGCCAGAACAATGAGCAGTTCTTC.

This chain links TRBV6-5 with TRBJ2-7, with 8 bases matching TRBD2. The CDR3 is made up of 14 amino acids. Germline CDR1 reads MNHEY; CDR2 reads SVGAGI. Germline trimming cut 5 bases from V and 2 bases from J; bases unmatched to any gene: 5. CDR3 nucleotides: TGTGCCAGCAGTCCGGGGGGGGCGGCCTACGAGCAGTACTTC. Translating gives CASSPGGAAYEQYF.

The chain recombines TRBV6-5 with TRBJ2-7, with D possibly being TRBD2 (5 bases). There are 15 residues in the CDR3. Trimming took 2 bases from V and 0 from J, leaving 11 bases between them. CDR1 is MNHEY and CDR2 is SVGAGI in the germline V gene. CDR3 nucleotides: TGTGCCAGCAGTTACACGTCCCGGGGCTCCTACGAGCAGTACTTC. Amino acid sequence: CASSYTSRGSYEQYF.

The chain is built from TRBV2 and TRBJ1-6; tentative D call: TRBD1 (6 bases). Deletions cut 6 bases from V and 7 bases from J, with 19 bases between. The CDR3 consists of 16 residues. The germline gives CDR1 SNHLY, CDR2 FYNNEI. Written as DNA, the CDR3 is TGTGCCAGCAGCCCCCGGGGGGGCGAGGGGAATTCACCCCTCCACTTT. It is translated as CASSPRGGEGNSPLHF.

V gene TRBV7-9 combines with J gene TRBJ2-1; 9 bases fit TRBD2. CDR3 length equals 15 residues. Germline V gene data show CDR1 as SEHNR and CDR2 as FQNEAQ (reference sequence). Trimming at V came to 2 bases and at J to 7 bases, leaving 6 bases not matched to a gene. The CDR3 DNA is TGTGCCAGCAGCTTACTAGCGGGGTCAGTGAATGAGCAGTTCTTC. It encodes CASSLLAGSVNEQFF.

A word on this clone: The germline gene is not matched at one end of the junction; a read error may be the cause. This chain's CDR3 is CARIRTGQRF. The CDR3 DNA follows: TGTGCTAGAATCAGGACAGGGCAACGTTTT. The rearrangement uses TRBV12-5 and TRBJ1-5; 8 nucleotides line up with TRBD1. The CDR3 loop spans 10 amino acids. The germline V gene has CDR1 LGHNT and CDR2 FRNRAP. Variable domain in full (rest from reference TRBV12-5 and TRBJ1-5): DARVTQTPRHKVTEMGQEVTMRCQPILGHNTVFWYRQTMMQGLELLAYFRNRAPLDDSGMPKDRFSAEMPDATLATLKIQPSEPRDSAVYFCARIRTGQRFGDGTRLSIL.

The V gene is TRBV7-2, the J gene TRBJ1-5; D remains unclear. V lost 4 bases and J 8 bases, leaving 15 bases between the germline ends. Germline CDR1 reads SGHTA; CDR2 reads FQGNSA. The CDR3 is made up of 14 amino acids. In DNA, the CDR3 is TGTGCCAGCAGCTGGGTAGGGCGGAGGGAGCCCCAGCATTTT. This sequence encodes CASSWVGRREPQHF.

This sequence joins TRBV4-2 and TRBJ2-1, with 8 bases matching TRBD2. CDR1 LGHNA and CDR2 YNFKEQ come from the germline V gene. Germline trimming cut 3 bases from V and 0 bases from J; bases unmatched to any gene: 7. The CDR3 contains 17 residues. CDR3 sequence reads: CASSQAAGGSSYNEQFF. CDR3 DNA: TGTGCCAGCAGCCAGGCGGCGGGGGGTTCCTCCTACAATGAGCAGTTCTTC.

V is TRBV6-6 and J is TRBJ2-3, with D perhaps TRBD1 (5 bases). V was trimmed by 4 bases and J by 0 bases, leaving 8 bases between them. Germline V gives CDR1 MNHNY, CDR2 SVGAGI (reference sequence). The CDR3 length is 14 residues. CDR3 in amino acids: CASSLTESTDTQYF. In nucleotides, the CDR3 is TGTGCCAGCAGTTTGACAGAAAGCACAGATACGCAGTATTTT.

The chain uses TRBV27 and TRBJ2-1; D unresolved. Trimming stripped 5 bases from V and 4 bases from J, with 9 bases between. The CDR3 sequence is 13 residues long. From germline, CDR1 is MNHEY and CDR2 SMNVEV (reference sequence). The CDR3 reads CASSEQIYNEQFF. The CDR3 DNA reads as TGTGCCAGCAGTGAACAGATATACAATGAGCAGTTCTTC.

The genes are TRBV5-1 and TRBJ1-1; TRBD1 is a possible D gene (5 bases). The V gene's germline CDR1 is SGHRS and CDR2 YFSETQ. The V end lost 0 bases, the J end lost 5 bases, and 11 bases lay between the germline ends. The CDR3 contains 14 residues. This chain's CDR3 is CASSLGPGGTEAFF. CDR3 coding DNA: TGCGCCAGCAGCTTGGGACCCGGGGGGACTGAAGCTTTCTTT.

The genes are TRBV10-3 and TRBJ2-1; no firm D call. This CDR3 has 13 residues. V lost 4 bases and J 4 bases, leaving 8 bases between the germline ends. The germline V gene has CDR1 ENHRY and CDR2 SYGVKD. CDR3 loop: CAISGPQYNEQFF. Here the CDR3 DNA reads TGTGCCATCAGTGGGCCACAGTACAATGAGCAGTTCTTC.

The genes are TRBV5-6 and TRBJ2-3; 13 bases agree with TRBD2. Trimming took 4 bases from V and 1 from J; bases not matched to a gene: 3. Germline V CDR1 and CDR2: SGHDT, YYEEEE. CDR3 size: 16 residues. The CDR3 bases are TGTGCCAGCAGCAAGACTAGCGGGGGGCGCACAGATACGCAGTATTTT. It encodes CASSKTSGGRTDTQYF.

The CDR3 sequence: CSVGAEPYEQYF. The CDR3, as DNA: TGCAGCGTTGGGGCAGAGCCCTACGAGCAGTACTTC. The chain carries TRBV29-1 and TRBJ2-7; D is unresolved. Trimming removed 4 bases from V and 2 bases from J, with 9 bases in between. This CDR3 is 12 amino acids long. Looked up from germline, CDR1 is SQVTM and CDR2 is ANQGSEA.

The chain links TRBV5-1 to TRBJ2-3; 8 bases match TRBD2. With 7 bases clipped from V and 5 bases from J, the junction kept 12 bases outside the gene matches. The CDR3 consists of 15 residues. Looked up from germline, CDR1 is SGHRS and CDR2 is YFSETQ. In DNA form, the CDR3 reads TGCGCCAGCTCACTCTCCGGGACTAGAGGAGATACGCAGTATTTT. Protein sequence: CASSLSGTRGDTQYF.

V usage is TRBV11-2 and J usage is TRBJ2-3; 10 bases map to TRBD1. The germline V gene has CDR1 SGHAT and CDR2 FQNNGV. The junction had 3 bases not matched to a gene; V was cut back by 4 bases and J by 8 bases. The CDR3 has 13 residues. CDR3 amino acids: CASSSRTGGTQYF. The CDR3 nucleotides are TGTGCCAGCAGCTCCCGGACAGGGGGTACGCAGTATTTT.

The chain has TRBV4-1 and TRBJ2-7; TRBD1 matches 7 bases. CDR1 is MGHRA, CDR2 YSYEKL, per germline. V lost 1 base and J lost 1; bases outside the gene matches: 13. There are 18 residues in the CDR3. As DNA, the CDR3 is TGCGCCAGCAGCCAAGCTGCCTTAGACAGGGATTGGTCCTACGAGCAGTACTTC. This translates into CASSQAALDRDWSYEQYF.

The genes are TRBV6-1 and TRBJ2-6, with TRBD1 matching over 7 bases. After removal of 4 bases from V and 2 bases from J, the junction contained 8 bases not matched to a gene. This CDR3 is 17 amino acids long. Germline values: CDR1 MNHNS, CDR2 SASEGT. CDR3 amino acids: CASSGSGGMAGANVLTF. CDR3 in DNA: TGTGCCAGCAGTGGCTCAGGGGGAATGGCTGGGGCCAACGTCCTGACTTTC.

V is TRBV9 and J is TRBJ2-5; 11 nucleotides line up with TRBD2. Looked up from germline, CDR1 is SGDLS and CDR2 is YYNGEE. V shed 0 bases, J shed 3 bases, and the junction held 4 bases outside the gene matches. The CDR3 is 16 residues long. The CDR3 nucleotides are TGTGCCAGCAGCGTAGGCACTAGCGGGGGAGAAGAGACCCAGTACTTC. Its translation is CASSVGTSGGEETQYF.

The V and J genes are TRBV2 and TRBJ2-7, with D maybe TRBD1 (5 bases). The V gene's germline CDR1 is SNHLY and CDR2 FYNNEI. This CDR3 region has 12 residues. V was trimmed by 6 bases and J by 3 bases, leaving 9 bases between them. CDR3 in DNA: TGTGCCAGCAGGGAACAGGTCTACGAGCAGTACTTC. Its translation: CASREQVYEQYF.

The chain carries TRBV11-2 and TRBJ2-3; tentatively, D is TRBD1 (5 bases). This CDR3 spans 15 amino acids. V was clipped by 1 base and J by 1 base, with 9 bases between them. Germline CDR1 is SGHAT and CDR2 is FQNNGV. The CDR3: CASSLVQGGTDTQYF. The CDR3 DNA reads TGTGCCAGCAGCTTAGTTCAGGGCGGCACAGATACGCAGTATTTT.

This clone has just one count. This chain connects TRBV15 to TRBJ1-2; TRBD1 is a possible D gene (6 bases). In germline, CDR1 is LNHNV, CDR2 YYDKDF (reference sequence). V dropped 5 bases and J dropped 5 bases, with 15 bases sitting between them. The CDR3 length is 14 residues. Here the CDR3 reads CATSLRDMQYGYTF. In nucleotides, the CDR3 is TGTGCCACCAGCCTCCGGGACATGCAGTATGGCTACACCTTC.

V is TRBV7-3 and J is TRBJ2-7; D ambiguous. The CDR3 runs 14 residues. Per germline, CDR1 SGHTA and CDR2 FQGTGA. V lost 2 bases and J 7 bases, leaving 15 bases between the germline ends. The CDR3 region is CASSLRAGASEQYF. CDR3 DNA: TGTGCCAGCAGCTTACGAGCTGGAGCTAGTGAGCAGTACTTC. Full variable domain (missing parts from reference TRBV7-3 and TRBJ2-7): GAGVSQTPSNKVTEKGKYVELRCDPISGHTALYWYRQSLGQGPEFLIYFQGTGAADDSGLPNDRFFAVRPEGSVSTLKIQRTERGDSAVYLCASSLRAGASEQYFGPGTRLTVT.

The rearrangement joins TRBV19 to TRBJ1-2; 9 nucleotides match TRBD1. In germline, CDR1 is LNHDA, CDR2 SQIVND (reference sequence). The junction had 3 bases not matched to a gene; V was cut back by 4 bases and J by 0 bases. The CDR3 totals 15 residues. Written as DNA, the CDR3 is TGTGCCAGTAGTAGAGGGACAGGGCCTAACTATGGCTACACCTTC. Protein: CASSRGTGPNYGYTF.